Following are 28 T cell receptor beta chains from one sample sequenced in a study of CD8 T cells in Susac syndrome. The RNA input was about 0.5 to 1 ug, and it was reverse transcribed with random hexamers. TCRdb re-called the immunoSEQ multiplex PCR reads through MiXCR, storing one row per CDR3 protein. Counted here are about 180,000 distinct CDR3 sequences, roughly 92% occurring once; the ten biggest clones make up roughly 0.1%. The specimen sequenced was CD4+ T cells from PBMCs. The receptors originated from a human donor with multiple sclerosis.

The count of this clonotype is one. Here the CDR3 DNA reads TGCGCCAGCAGCCAAGAAGGCGGGACAGGTTCCTACACAGATACGCAGTATTTT. Protein sequence: CASSQEGGTGSYTDTQYF. This chain links TRBV4-1 with TRBJ2-3; 8 nucleotides match TRBD1. With V trimmed by 0 bases and J by 2 bases, 10 bases remained unmatched. Germline loops: CDR1 MGHRA, CDR2 YSYEKL. CDR3 length: 18 residues.

This clonotype was counted between two and nine times. V is TRBV20-1 and J is TRBJ2-2; no clear D. This CDR3 is built from 13 residues. Trimming left V 1 base short and J 1 base short, with 4 bases between. Germline V lookup: CDR1 DFQATT, CDR2 SNEGSKA (reference sequence). CDR3 nucleotide sequence: TGCAGTGCTAGAGCTGGGAACACCGGGGAGCTGTTTTTT. This gives the protein CSARAGNTGELFF.

This rearrangement joins TRBV18 to TRBJ1-2; D ambiguous. Trimming shortened V by 5 bases and J by 4 bases, and 14 bases separated the two germline ends. CDR3 length equals 14 residues. The germline CDR1 and CDR2 sequences are KGHSH and LQKENI. Here the CDR3 reads CASSEGRRAYGYTF. The CDR3 DNA follows: TGTGCCAGCTCAGAAGGACGTAGGGCCTATGGCTACACCTTC.

J is TRBJ2-7 and V is TRBV6-5, with D possibly matching TRBD2 (7 bases). Germline CDR1 reads MNHEY; CDR2 reads SVGAGI. The V gene lost 3 bases and the J gene lost 4 bases, with 16 bases spanning the gap. The CDR3 contains 15 residues. CDR3 DNA sequence: TGTGCCAGCAGTTATTCCGGGGGGCCAAGGTACGAGCAGTACTTC. This gives the protein CASSYSGGPRYEQYF.

The chain recombines TRBV19 with TRBJ1-1, with D unclear. The V end lost 4 bases, the J end lost 1 base, and 13 bases lay between the germline ends. There are 15 residues in the CDR3. Germline V CDR1 and CDR2: LNHDA, SQIVND (reference sequence). As DNA, the CDR3 is TGTGCCAGTAGTAACCCTGGGCTCACGAACACTGAAGCTTTCTTT. Residues: CASSNPGLTNTEAFF.

Note on this clonotype: The junction does not match germline at one end; this may be a read error. The V and J genes are TRBV7-2 and TRBJ2-2, with D tentatively TRBD2 (6 bases). The germline V gene encodes CDR1 SGHTA and CDR2 FQGNSA. The CDR3 has 15 residues. CDR3 sequence reads: CASSTGRPSTGEPFF. Written as DNA, the CDR3 is TGTGCCAGCAGCACGGGGAGGCCGAGCACCGGGGAGCCGTTTTTT.

Here the CDR3 DNA reads TGTGCCAGCAGTCCATCAGTGTACGAGCAGTACTTC. Protein sequence: CASSPSVYEQYF. V gene TRBV28 combines with J gene TRBJ2-7; D remains unclear. The germline gives CDR1 MDHEN, CDR2 SYDVKM. Between the trimmed V and J ends, which lost 5 bases and 4 bases, there was a span of 9 bases. This CDR3 has 12 residues.

This chain uses TRBV7-2 with TRBJ1-4; a weak D match, TRBD1 (5 bases). Germline loops: CDR1 SGHTA, CDR2 FQGNSA. This CDR3 spans 14 amino acids. Trimming pared 5 bases from V and 2 bases from J, leaving 9 bases between. CDR3 region: CASSPGYTNEKLFF. CDR3 nucleotides: TGTGCCAGCAGCCCAGGGTACACTAATGAAAAACTGTTTTTT.

The chain joins TRBV21-1 to TRBJ2-3; TRBD1, as called in the table, went unchecked against the DNA. TRBV21-1 is a documented pseudogene. CDR3 length: 18 residues. The CDR3, as DNA: TGTGCCAGCAGCAAAAGGGGGTCCGAACACGAGCTCACAGATACGCAGTATTTT. Encoded protein: CASSKRGSEHELTDTQYF.

The chain couples TRBV3-1 to TRBJ2-7, with 7 bases fitting TRBD1. Germline V gives CDR1 LGHDT, CDR2 YNNKEL (reference sequence). V trimming: 3 bases; J trimming: 2 bases; junction bases outside the gene matches: 7. CDR3 length equals 15 residues. CDR3 sequence (DNA): TGTGCCAGCAGCCAGAGGGGGCTTCCAACCTACGAGCAGTACTTC. It translates to CASSQRGLPTYEQYF.

J is TRBJ2-3 and V is TRBV4-3; D remains ambiguous. From germline, CDR1 is LGHNA and CDR2 YSLEER. This CDR3 region has 13 residues. V was shortened by 2 bases and J by 5 bases, with 8 bases between the two germline ends. The CDR3, as DNA: TGCGCCAGCAGCCAACAAATGGGAGATACGCAGTATTTT. Its protein is CASSQQMGDTQYF.

This chain uses TRBV10-3 with TRBJ2-1, with TRBD2 identical over 7 bases. The CDR3 extends over 15 amino acids. Looked up from germline, CDR1 is ENHRY and CDR2 is SYGVKD. J lost 8 bases, V lost 0 bases, and 7 bases had no gene match. The CDR3 sequence: CAISESFGGGDEQFF. The CDR3 DNA reads as TGTGCCATCAGTGAGTCGTTCGGGGGAGGGGATGAGCAGTTCTTC.

The gene calls are TRBV20-1 and TRBJ2-7, with D possibly TRBD1 on 7 matching bases. Germline CDR1 DFQATT, CDR2 SNEGSKA (reference sequence). The germline V and J ends were trimmed by 6 bases and 0 bases, with 18 bases remaining between them. There are 15 residues in the CDR3. CDR3 loop: CSAEDPQGGSYEQYF. The CDR3, as DNA: TGCAGTGCAGAAGATCCGCAGGGGGGCTCCTACGAGCAGTACTTC.

This chain links TRBV5-1 with TRBJ2-3; 8 positions agree with TRBD2. Per the germline V gene, CDR1 is SGHRS and CDR2 is YFSETQ. The CDR3 contains 13 residues. V lost 0 bases to trimming and J lost 9 bases; unmatched junction nucleotides: 3. CDR3 residues: CASSLAGGDTQYF. DNA for the CDR3: TGCGCCAGCAGCTTGGCCGGGGGGGACACGCAGTATTTT.

The chain combines TRBV30 with TRBJ2-1, with D maybe TRBD1 (6 bases). Trimming took off 2 bases at V and 0 bases at J, with 26 bases between the two ends. This CDR3 has 20 amino acids. Germline CDR1 is GTSNPN and CDR2 is SVGIG (reference sequence). The DNA of the CDR3 is TGTGCCTGGAGTCCCCACTACAGGGTCGGCTGGCGGAGCTCCTACAATGAGCAGTTCTTC. Translation: CAWSPHYRVGWRSSYNEQFF.

The J gene is TRBJ2-1, the V gene TRBV9, with 11 nucleotides matching TRBD2. This CDR3 has 20 residues. The V gene's germline CDR1 is SGDLS and CDR2 YYNGEE. The trim removed 4 bases at V and 6 bases at J, leaving 21 bases unmatched. The CDR3 DNA reads TGTGCCAGCAGCCCACGTCGAGTCGGGGGACTAGCGGATAAAAGCAATGAGCAGTTCTTC. Translating it yields CASSPRRVGGLADKSNEQFF.

This clonotype appeared a single time. This chain links TRBV10-3 with TRBJ1-1; 7 bases match TRBD1. The germline CDR1 and CDR2 sequences are ENHRY and SYGVKD. After removal of 8 bases from V and 0 bases from J, the junction contained 6 bases not matched to a gene. This CDR3 is 14 amino acids long. CDR3 sequence (DNA): TGTGCCATCGGGCCCGGGACAGTGAACACTGAAGCTTTCTTT. Residues: CAIGPGTVNTEAFF.

The V gene is TRBV7-2, the J gene TRBJ2-7, with TRBD2 matching 7 bases. Germline-derived CDR1 and CDR2 are SGHTA and FQGNSA. Trimming at V came to 2 bases and at J to 5 bases, leaving 9 bases not matched to a gene. This CDR3 contains 15 residues. CDR3 sequence (DNA): TGTGCCAGCAGCTTAATGAGGGAGGGCCGTAACGAGCAGTACTTC. It encodes CASSLMREGRNEQYF.

The chain couples TRBV6-6 to TRBJ1-4, with D unclear. Trimming stripped 0 bases from V and 1 base from J, with 6 bases between. Germline loops: CDR1 MNHNY, CDR2 SVGAGI (reference sequence). The CDR3 runs to 15 residues. CDR3 DNA sequence: TGTGCCAGCAGTTACTCCGCGAAAACTAATGAAAAACTGTTTTTT. This sequence encodes CASSYSAKTNEKLFF.

V usage is TRBV6-5 and J usage is TRBJ1-6; 11 nucleotides line up with TRBD1. V lost 7 bases, J lost 9 bases, and 5 bases stayed unmatched. Germline values: CDR1 MNHEY, CDR2 SVGAGI. CDR3 size: 14 residues. The CDR3, as DNA: TGTGCCAGCAAGAGGGGACAGGGGGTTTCACCCCTCCACTTT. It codes for CASKRGQGVSPLHF.

This chain connects TRBV20-1 to TRBJ2-5; TRBD2 agrees at 11 bases. The germline gives CDR1 DFQATT, CDR2 SNEGSKA (reference sequence). This CDR3 region has 15 residues. The J segment lost 2 bases and the V segment lost 6 bases, leaving 8 bases of the junction unmatched. The CDR3 coding sequence is TGCAGTGCCATTGGGACTAGCGGAGTACAAGAGACCCAGTACTTC. This codes for CSAIGTSGVQETQYF.

The chain employs TRBV12-3 or TRBV12-4 and TRBJ2-5; D remains ambiguous. The ends were cut back, 2 bases at V and 2 bases at J, with 9 bases in the middle. This CDR3 is built from 14 residues. The CDR3 nucleotides read TGTGCCAGCAGTTTATCAGTGGGGCAAGAGACCCAGTACTTC. It codes for CASSLSVGQETQYF.

This clonotype was counted once. CDR3 sequence reads: CASSQALLTSEQFF. In nucleotides, the CDR3 is TGTGCCAGCAGCCAAGCCTTACTGACCTCCGAGCAGTTCTTC. The gene calls are TRBV3-1 and TRBJ2-1; no firm D call. Trimming took off 1 base at V and 10 bases at J, with 14 bases between the two ends. There are 14 residues in the CDR3. The germline gives CDR1 LGHDT, CDR2 YNNKEL (reference sequence).

This clonotype was observed a single time. The V call is TRBV7-2, the J call TRBJ2-5; TRBD2 aligns across 12 bases. CDR1 is SGHTA, CDR2 FQGNSA, per germline. V lost 3 bases, J lost 5 bases, and 10 bases stayed unmatched. The CDR3 consists of 17 residues. CDR3 in amino acids: CASSFAASGRAGETQYF. DNA of the CDR3: TGTGCCAGCAGCTTTGCGGCTAGCGGGAGGGCAGGGGAGACCCAGTACTTC.

V and J are TRBV18 and TRBJ2-3, with 11 bases matching TRBD2. V gave up 2 bases and J gave up 2 bases; unmatched junction bases: 3. The CDR3 is 16 amino acids. The germline V gene encodes CDR1 KGHSH and CDR2 LQKENI. CDR3 in amino acids: CASSPTSGGVTDTQYF. The CDR3 region has the DNA TGTGCCAGCTCACCAACTAGCGGGGGAGTCACAGATACGCAGTATTTT. Complete variable domain (other parts from reference TRBV18 and TRBJ2-3): NAGVMQNPRHLVRRRGQEARLRCSPMKGHSHVYWYRQLPEEGLKFMVYLQKENIIDESGMPKERFSAEFPKEGPSILRIQQVVRGDSAAYFCASSPTSGGVTDTQYFGPGTRLTVL.

The J gene is TRBJ1-1, the V gene TRBV7-2; no definite D call. V lost 5 bases to trimming and J lost 3 bases, with 4 bases between them. This CDR3 has 11 residues. From germline, CDR1 is SGHTA and CDR2 FQGNSA. CDR3 protein: CASSIDTEAFF. The CDR3 nucleotides read TGTGCCAGCAGCATAGACACTGAAGCTTTCTTT. Full variable domain (remainder filled in from reference TRBV7-2 and TRBJ1-1): GAGVSQSPSNKVTEKGKDVELRCDPISGHTALYWYRQSLGQGLEFLIYFQGNSAPDKSGLPSDRFSAERTGGSVSTLTIQRTQQEDSAVYLCASSIDTEAFFGQGTRLTVV.

This chain joins TRBV19 and TRBJ1-2, with TRBD1 matching 7 bases. CDR1 and CDR2 from the germline V gene are LNHDA and SQIVND (reference sequence). This CDR3 spans 15 amino acids. Trimming removed 4 bases from V and 6 bases from J; junction bases left unmatched: 11. The CDR3, as DNA: TGTGCCAGTAGTACCTGGGACAGAATGAAGGATGGCTACACCTTC. Its translation is CASSTWDRMKDGYTF.

The chain has TRBV28 and TRBJ2-2; no clear D. From germline, CDR1 is MDHEN and CDR2 SYDVKM. The CDR3 loop spans 15 amino acids. Trimming cost V 3 bases and J 3 bases, with 11 bases left between them. CDR3 DNA: TGTGCCAGCAGTTTTAGTACCCGAGACACCGGGGAGCTGTTTTTT. Protein sequence: CASSFSTRDTGELFF. Full variable domain (outside the CDR3, taken from reference TRBV28 and TRBJ2-2): DVKVTQSSRYLVKRTGEKVFLECVQDMDHENMFWYRQDPGLGLRLIYFSYDVKMKEKGDIPEGYSVSREKKERFSLILESASTNQTSMYLCASSFSTRDTGELFFGEGSRLTVL.